This T cell receptor (beta chain) was recovered during a study of Ad26.COV2.S vaccination and SARS-CoV-2 variants. General study findings and limits: Whether participants received vaccine or placebo, their non-spike TCR breadth was similar. The placebo group had lower spike-specific TCR breadth than the vaccine recipients did.

Assay used: immunoSEQ multiplex PCR; TCRdb lists only in-frame clones, some missing. The sample yields around 340,000 clones, roughly 89% seen once. This sample's treatment: around 19 received Ad26.COV2.S at low or high dose, single or two shots; about 5 received placebo; per-sample allocation not given. Vaccine and placebo recipients were sampled on day 63 after the first injection. Regarding this clone: Its antigen is unknown.

The germline V gene has CDR1 LNHDA and CDR2 SQIVND (reference sequence). The V segment lost 4 bases and the J segment 3 bases; nucleotides outside the gene matches: 6. This CDR3 has 16 amino acids. The sequenced sample was peripheral blood, obtained in a trial of Ad26.COV2.S vaccine versus placebo. V gene TRBV19 combines with J gene TRBJ1-5, with 10 bases fitting TRBD1. This TCR was sampled from a person between 18 and 65 years old who received the Ad26.COV2.S COVID-19 vaccine or a placebo. CDR3 sequence reads: CASSKQDRGYNQPQHF. For the CDR3, the DNA is TGTGCCAGTAGTAAACAGGACAGGGGGTACAATCAGCCCCAGCATTTT.